Described below is a single T cell receptor (beta chain) sequence and its context. Its antigen is unknown. No base-level quality is on record; no much larger clone is a single base apart. TCRbeta CDR3 regions were amplified from genomic DNA by means of the immunoSEQ Assay, a bias-controlled multiplex PCR. Per the authors' processing: Within the assay, amplification of reference gene primers was used to estimate how many nucleated cells each sample contained. Sequence reads were collapsed and filtered to measure the absolute abundance of every unique TCRbeta CDR3 rearrangement. Productive Simpson clonality was computed per sample as the square root of Simpson's diversity index over productive rearrangements. TCRdb stores this immuneACCESS table with in-frame sequences only. Part of the clones is absent; in the studies checked, under half of the shortfall reflects unresolved V genes, and no reason is known for the rest. From that table come the V and J calls and clone size; the DNA was used to work out D and trimming. The sample table records approximately 300,000 clones; approximately 90% of these occur just once. Over 3.5% of the sample comes from the top ten.

The sample belongs to a study of blood T cell repertoires in COVID-19 (dated by TCRdb to the early 2020s). The study in broad terms: Samples from collaborators originated in the United States, Italy and Spain and spanned both the acute and convalescent phases of COVID-19. The material from the prospective study consisted of cDNA or gDNA derived from T cells, B-cell-depleted T cells, or PBMCs. The dataset comprised deeply sampled blood TCRbeta repertoires from subjects exposed to, actively infected with, or recovered from COVID-19. The repertoires were made available in a free public database intended to serve as a resource for research on the immune response to SARS-CoV-2. Samples came from the ongoing ImmuneRACE study (first 160 participants) plus 1,254 subjects from 6 global collaborators. A de-identified subject ID, COVID-19 status, age in years and sex were almost always included in the sample metadata. Where available, HLA class I and class II types were taken from metadata supplied by the sample provider and were not determined by assay-based typing. The full study reports these points: How much clinical and demographic metadata was included differed by source and by participant, and the metadata was provided uncurated.

CDR1 and CDR2 (SNHLY, FYNNEI) derive from the germline V gene. V and J are trimmed by 7 bases and 3 bases, and the gene matches miss 9 bases of the junction. From its cysteine to its phenylalanine, the CDR3 spans 15 amino acids. Just CDR3 DNA is preserved here, 45 bases in frame from base 1. The collaborating institutions used their own protocols to collect whole blood in K2EDTA tubes. Collaborator samples were shipped for TCRbeta analysis as frozen whole blood, isolated PBMCs, or DNA extracted from either sample type. This clonotype was sampled from a woman aged 40-49 years with acute or convalescent COVID-19. Source material: peripheral blood. The chain is encoded by TRBV2 joined to TRBJ2-3; 8 junctional bases match TRBD2. The nucleotide sequence reads TGTGCCAGCAATCTCGGGGGGGCCGGGACAGATACGCAGTATTTT. It codes for CASNLGGAGTDTQYF.